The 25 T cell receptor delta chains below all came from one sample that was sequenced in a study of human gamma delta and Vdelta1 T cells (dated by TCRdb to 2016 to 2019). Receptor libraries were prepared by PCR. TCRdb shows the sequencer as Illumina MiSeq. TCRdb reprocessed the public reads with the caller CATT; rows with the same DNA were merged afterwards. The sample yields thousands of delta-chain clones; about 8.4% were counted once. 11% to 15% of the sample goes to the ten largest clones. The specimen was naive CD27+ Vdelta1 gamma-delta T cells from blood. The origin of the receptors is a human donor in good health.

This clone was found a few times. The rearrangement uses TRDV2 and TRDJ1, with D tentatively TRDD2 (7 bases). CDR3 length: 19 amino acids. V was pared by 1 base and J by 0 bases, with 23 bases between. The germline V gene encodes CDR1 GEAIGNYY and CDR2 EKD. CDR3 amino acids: CACDTVLPHGGRYTDKLIF. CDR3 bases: TGTGCCTGTGACACTGTCCTTCCTCACGGGGGGAGGTACACCGATAAACTCATCTTT.

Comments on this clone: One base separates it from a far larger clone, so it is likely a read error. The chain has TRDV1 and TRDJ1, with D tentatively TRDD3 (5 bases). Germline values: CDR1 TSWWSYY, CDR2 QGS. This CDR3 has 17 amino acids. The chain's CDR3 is CALGERRKAGGTDKPIF. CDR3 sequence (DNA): TGTGCTCTTGGGGAAAGGCGGAAGGCCGGGGGTACCGATAAACCCATCTTT.

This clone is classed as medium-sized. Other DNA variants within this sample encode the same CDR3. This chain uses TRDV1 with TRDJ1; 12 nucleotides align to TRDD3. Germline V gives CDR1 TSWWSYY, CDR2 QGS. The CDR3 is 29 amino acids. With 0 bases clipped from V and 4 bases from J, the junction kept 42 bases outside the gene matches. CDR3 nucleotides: TGTGCTCTTGGGGAACTAGGGCTGGATAAACGTTTTCCTATCCCCCGTACTGGGGGATACCTCGAAAATATCGATAAACTCATCTTT. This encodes CALGELGLDKRFPIPRTGGYLENIDKLIF.

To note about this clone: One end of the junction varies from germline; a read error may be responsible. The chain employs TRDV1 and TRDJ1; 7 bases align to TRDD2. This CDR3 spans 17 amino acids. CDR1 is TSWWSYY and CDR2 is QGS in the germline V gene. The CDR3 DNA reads TGTGCCCTTGGGGAACAGGCCTTCCTTCGGACTACCGATAAACTCATCTTT. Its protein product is CALGEQAFLRTTDKLIF.

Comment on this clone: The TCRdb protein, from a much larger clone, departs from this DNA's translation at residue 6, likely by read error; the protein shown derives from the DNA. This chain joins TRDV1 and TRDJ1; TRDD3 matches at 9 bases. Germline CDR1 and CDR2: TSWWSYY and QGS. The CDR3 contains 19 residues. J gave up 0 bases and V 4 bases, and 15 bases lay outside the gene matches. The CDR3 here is CALGAPPRTGGVYTDKLIF. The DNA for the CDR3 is TGTGCTCTTGGGGCCCCTCCTCGTACTGGGGGAGTATACACCGATAAACTCATCTTT.

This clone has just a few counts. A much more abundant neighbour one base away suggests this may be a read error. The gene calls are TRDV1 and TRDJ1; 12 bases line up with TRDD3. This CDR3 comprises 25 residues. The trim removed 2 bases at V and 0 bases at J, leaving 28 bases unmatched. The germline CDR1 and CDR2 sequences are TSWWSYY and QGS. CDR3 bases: TGTGCTCTTGGGGAATCGAGAGATCCGCCCTCAGCCCTCTACTGGGGGATACTCCACACCGATAAACTCATCTTT. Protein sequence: CALGESRDPPSALYWGILHTDKLIF.

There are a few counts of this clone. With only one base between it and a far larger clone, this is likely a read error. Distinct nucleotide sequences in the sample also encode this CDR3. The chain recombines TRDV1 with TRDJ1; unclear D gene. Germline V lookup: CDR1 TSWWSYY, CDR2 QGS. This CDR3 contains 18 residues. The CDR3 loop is CALGEPPHRVRNTDKLIF. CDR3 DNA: TGTGCTCTTGGGGAGCCTCCGCACCGGGTTCGGAACACGGATAAACTCATCTTT.

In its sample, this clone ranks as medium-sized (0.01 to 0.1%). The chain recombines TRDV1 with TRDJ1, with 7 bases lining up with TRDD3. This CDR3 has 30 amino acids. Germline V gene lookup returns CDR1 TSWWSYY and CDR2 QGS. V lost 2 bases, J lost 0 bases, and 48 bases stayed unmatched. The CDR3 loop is CALGEYPPLTSRNYWGNSAYRYTDTDKLIF. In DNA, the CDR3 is TGTGCTCTTGGGGAATATCCCCCGTTAACTTCCCGCAATTACTGGGGCAATTCCGCGTATCGGTACACCGACACCGATAAACTCATCTTT.

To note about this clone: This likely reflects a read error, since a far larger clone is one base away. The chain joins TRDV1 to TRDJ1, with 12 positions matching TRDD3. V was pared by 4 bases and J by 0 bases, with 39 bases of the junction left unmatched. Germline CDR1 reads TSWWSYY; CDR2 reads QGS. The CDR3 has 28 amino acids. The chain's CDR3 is CALGGPLPSSRSGTGGYLTWSYTDKLIF. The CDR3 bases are TGTGCTCTTGGGGGACCTCTGCCTTCCTCCAGGTCGGGTACTGGGGGATACCTTACGTGGTCGTACACCGATAAACTCATCTTT.

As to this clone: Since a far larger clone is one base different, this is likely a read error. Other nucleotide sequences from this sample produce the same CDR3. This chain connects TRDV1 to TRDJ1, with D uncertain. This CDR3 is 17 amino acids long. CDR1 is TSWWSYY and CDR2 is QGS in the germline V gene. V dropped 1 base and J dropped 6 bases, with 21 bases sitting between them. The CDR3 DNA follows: TGTGCTCTTGGGGAACGCTTCGGGTCTTTGGCGGCCAATAAACTCATCTTT. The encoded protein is CALGERFGSLAANKLIF.

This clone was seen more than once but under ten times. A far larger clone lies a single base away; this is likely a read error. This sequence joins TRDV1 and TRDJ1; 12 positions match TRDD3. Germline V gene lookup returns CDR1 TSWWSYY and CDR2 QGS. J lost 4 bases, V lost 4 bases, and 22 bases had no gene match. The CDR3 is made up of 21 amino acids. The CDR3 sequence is CALGVPQTGGYNFLGLDKLIF. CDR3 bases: TGTGCTCTTGGGGTCCCTCAGACTGGGGGATACAACTTTTTAGGGCTCGATAAACTCATCTTT.

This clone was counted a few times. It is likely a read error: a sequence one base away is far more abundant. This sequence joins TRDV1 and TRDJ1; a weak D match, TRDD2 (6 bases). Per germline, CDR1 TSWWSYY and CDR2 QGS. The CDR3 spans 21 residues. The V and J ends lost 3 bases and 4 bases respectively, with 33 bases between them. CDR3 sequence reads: CALGDRDPSQSRWVVSDKLIF. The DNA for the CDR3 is TGTGCTCTTGGGGATCGGGATCCTTCCCAAAGTCGCTGGGTGGTGAGCGATAAACTCATCTTT.

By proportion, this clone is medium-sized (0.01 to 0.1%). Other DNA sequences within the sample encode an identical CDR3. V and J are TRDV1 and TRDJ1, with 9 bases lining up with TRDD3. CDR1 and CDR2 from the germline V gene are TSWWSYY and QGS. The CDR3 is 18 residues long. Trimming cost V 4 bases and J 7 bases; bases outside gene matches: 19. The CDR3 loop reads CALGGRPKPGIRVPKLIF. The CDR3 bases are TGTGCTCTTGGGGGACGTCCTAAGCCGGGGATACGTGTCCCTAAACTCATCTTT.

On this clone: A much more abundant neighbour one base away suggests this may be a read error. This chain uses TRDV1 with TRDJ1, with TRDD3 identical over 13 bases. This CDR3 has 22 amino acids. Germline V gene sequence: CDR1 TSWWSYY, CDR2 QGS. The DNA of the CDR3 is TGTGCTCTTGGGCCCGCCTTCCTACTAAGACTGGGGGATACGACCCACACCGATAAACCCATCTTT. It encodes CALGPAFLLRLGDTTHTDKPIF.

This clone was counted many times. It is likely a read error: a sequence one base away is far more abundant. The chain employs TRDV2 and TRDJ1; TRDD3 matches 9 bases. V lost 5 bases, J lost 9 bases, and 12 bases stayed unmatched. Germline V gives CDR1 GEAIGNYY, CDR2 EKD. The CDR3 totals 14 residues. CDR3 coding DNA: TGTGCCTGTGCCAGTACTGGGGGAGCGATCCAACTCATCTTT. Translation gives CACASTGGAIQLIF.

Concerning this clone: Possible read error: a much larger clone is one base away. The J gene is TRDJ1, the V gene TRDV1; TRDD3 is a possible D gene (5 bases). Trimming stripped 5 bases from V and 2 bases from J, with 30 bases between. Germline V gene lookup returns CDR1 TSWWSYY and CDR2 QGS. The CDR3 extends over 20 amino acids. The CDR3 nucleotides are TGTGCTCTTGGGCAAGGCCGTTATGATCCGGGGGCCCGGGGTACCGATAAACTCATCTTT. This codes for CALGQGRYDPGARGTDKLIF.

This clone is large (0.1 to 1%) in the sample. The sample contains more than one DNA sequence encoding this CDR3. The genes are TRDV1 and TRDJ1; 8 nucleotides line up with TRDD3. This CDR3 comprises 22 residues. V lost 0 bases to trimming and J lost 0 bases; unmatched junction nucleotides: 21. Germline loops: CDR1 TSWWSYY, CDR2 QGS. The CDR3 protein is CALGELVPTIKYWGSHTDKLIF. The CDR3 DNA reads TGTGCTCTTGGGGAACTTGTCCCTACGATTAAGTACTGGGGGTCGCACACCGATAAACTCATCTTT.

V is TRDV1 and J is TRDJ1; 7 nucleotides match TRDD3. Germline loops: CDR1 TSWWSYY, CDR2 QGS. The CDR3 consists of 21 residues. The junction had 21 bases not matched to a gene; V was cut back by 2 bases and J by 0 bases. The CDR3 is CALGEDIPPHGGDHHTDKLIF. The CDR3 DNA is TGTGCTCTTGGGGAAGACATACCCCCCCACGGGGGGGATCATCACACCGATAAACTCATCTTT.

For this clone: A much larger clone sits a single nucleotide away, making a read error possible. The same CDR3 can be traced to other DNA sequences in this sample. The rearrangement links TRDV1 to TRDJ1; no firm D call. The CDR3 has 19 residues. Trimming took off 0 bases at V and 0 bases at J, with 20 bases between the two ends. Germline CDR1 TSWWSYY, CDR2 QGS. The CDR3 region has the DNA TGTGCTCTTGGGGAACTGCGTGGGCGCCTAGACTTATACACCGATAAACTCATCTTT. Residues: CALGELRGRLDLYTDKLIF.

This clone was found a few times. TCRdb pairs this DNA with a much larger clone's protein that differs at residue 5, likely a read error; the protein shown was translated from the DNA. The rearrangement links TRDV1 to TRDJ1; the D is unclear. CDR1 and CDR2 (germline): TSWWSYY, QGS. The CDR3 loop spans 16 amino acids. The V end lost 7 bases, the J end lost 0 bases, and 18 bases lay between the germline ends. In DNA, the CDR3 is TGTGCTCTTGCGATGGCATTCCAGCGGTACACCGATAAACTCATCTTT. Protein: CALAMAFQRYTDKLIF.

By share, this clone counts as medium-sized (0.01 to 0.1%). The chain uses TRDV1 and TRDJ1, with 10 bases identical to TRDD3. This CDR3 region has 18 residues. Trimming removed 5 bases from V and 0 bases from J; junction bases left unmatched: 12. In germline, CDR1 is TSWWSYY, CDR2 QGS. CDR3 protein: CALGRRVGGYAHTDKLIF. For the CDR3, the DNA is TGTGCTCTTGGGCGGAGAGTGGGGGGATACGCCCACACCGATAAACTCATCTTT.

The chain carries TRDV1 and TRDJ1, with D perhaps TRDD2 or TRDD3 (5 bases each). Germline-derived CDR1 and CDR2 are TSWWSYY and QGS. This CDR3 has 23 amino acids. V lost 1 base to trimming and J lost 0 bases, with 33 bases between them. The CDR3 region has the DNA TGTGCTCTTGGGGAACGCTCCCACCCTACGCCTAATGGGGACAGGCTGTACACCGATAAACTCATCTTT. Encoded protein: CALGERSHPTPNGDRLYTDKLIF.

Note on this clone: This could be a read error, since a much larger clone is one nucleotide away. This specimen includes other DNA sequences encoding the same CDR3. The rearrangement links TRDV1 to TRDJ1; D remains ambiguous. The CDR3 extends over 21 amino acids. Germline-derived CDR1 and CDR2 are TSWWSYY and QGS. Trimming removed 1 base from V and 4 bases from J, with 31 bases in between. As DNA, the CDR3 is TGTGCTCTTGGGGAACCTCGAGTTACTACCAGCCTGCCCCGTGGACTCGATAAACTCATCTTT. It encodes CALGEPRVTTSLPRGLDKLIF.

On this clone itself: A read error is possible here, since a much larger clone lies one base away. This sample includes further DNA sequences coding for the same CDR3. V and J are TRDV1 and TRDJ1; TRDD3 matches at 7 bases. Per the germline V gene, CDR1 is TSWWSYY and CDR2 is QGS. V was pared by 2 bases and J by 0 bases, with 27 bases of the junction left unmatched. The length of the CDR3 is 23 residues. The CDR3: CALGEIPPSRRLGATLYTDKLIF. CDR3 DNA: TGTGCTCTTGGGGAAATCCCCCCTTCACGACGGCTGGGGGCCACTTTGTACACCGATAAACTCATCTTT.

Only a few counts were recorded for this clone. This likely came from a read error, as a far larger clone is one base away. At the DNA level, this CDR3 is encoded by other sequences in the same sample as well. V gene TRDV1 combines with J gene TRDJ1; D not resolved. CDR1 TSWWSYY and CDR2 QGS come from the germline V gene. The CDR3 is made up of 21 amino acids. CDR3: CALGELEVPSHRRRTTDKLIF. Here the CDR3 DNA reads TGTGCTCTTGGGGAACTGGAAGTTCCCAGCCACAGACGCAGAACCACCGATAAACTCATCTTC.